This record looks at one TCR beta chain sequence and its context. Its antigen is currently unknown. With a J-beta primer mix and a sample-barcoded 5' primer, a second PCR ran 7 to 11 cycles. TCRdb re-derived calls from the 5' RACE reads in MiXCR, one entry per CDR3 protein. The repertoire holds more than 1.4 million distinct CDR3 sequences, with roughly 40% as singletons. This sample was included in a study of blood T cells in healthy people across ages. Study-wide points: Underestimates were what the diversity estimates from one million T cells were considered to be. Older individuals had lower TCR beta diversity per million T cells (the decline was roughly linear).

Germline V gene data show CDR1 as MGHRA and CDR2 as YSYEKL. CDR3 length: 13 amino acids. Trimming removed 0 bases at V and 8 bases at J, with 5 bases between. Material for sequencing was blood. The clonotype comes from a woman aged 18 to 35 in good health. The V call is TRBV4-1, the J call TRBJ1-6, with D unresolved. The CDR3, as DNA: TGCGCCAGCAGCCAAGAGGAAGATTCACCCCTCCACTTT. Its protein is CASSQEEDSPLHF.